Here is one T cell receptor beta chain with its context. Its recognized antigen is unknown. Per-base qualities were not stored, and no clone one base away is much larger. The cysteine opens and the phenylalanine closes a CDR3 of 17 amino acids. CDR3 DNA is the only sequence kept; it has 51 bases, read in frame from the first base. CDR1 and CDR2 are drawn from the germline V gene (reference sequence): LGHDT, YNNKEL. From V the trimming removes 4 bases and from J it removes 7 bases, while the gene matches leave 14 bases of the junction unaccounted for. The CDR3 regions of human TCRbeta chains were analyzed by immunosequencing. Per the authors' processing: TCRs in the repertoires were matched against a reference library of SARS-CoV-2-specific TCRs that had been generated with the MIRA antigen-specificity platform. Breadth was defined as the fraction of unique TCRs that were SARS-CoV-2-associated, and depth was defined as the fraction of total T cells that were SARS-CoV-2-associated. Each spike-specific TCR was assigned to its reactive spike region and to a CD4 or CD8 class using the MIRA data. Log10-transformed breadth and depth values were compared by one-way ANOVA with Sidak's multiple comparisons tests. TCRdb provides this immuneACCESS table in a form limited to in-frame rearrangements. Some clones are lacking; in checked studies, under half of them reflect an unresolved V gene, and why the rest are absent is not known. That table supplies the V and J calls and clone size; D and trimming were determined from the DNA. For this sample there are about 110,000 clones; about 88% appear just once. Roughly 1.6% of the sample goes to the ten largest clones.

The label giving this sample's time point can be read as: baseline before first vaccination. Samples from vaccinated people were obtained from the UK trials COV001 and COV002, which included a single-blind randomized controlled phase 2/3 trial of AZD1222 (ChAdOx1 nCoV-19) in healthy adults. For TCRbeta chain sequencing, PBMC samples were collected from trial participants at day 0 and at day 28 after the second dose. This sample was taken from a study of T cell responses to AZD1222 COVID-19 vaccine (dated by TCRdb to the early 2020s). Study-wide context: AZD1222 recipients given second doses at about 4 weeks or at about 12 weeks were pooled, since spike-specific TCR depth and breadth were not found to differ between the two schedules. A total of 230 to 250 trial participants underwent TCR sequencing, of whom 207 received two doses of AZD1222 and some 25 received two doses of the MenACWY control vaccine. Trial participants were enrolled by age into 18-55, 56-69 and 70-plus year subgroups, with around 150, 28 and 57 TCR-sequenced participants respectively. Results and caveats for the whole study, not just this receptor: In the small 56-69-year group, the increase in depth fell short of significance, most likely because of low power. The whole spike protein was spanned by vaccine-associated CD4 TCRs, and dominant responses were seen in regions 160-218 and 743-854. After two AZD1222 doses, both the breadth and the depth of spike-specific TCRs were significantly higher than at day 0 and than in MenACWY recipients. Reportedly, close to half of the unique spike-specific TCRs recognized epitopes lying outside the regions that are mutated in the B.1.351 and B.1.1.7 variants. Because no samples from the day 14 peak response were available, repertoires could be characterized only after the peak T cell response. Participants were mostly white British, with more females than males. The authors suggested clonal diversity may have been underestimated. Conclusions about previously exposed vaccinees were limited because only 6 or 7 AZD1222 recipients were SARS-CoV-2 seropositive at baseline.

The chain links TRBV3-1 (or the pseudogene TRBV3-2) with TRBJ2-1; the junction holds 9 bases that match TRBD2. Sequences were derived from peripheral blood, sampled on day 0 of AZD1222 vaccination. The receptor was isolated from an adult in good health. The DNA reads as follows: TGTGCCAGCAGCCGGCTGAGGGGTAGCGGGAGTGATAATGAGCAGTTCTTC. This encodes CASSRLRGSGSDNEQFF.